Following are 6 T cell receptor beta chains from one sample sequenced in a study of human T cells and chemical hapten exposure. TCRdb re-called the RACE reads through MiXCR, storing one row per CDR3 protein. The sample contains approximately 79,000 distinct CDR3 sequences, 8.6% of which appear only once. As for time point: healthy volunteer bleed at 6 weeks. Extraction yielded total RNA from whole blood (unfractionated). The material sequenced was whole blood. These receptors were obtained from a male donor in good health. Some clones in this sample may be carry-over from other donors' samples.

The CDR3 coding sequence is TGTGCCAGCAGCCCTGACTGGAACACTGAAGCTTTCTTT. This translates into CASSPDWNTEAFF. This chain joins TRBV3-1 and TRBJ1-1; no clear D. Looked up from germline, CDR1 is LGHDT and CDR2 is YNNKEL (reference sequence). The CDR3 sequence is 13 residues long. The germline V and J ends were trimmed by 4 bases and 1 base, with 7 bases remaining between them. Full variable domain (outside the CDR3, taken from reference TRBV3-1 and TRBJ1-1): DTAVSQTPKYLVTQMGNDKSIKCEQNLGHDTMYWYKQDSKKFLKIMFSYNNKELIINETVPNRFSPKSPDKAHLNLHINSLELGDSAVYFCASSPDWNTEAFFGQGTRLTVV.

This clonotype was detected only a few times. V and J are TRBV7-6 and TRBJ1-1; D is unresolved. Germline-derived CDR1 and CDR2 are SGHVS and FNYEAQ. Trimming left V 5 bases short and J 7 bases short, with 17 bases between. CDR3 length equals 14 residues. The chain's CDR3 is CASSPTATLLEAFF. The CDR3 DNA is TGTGCCAGCAGCCCGACCGCAACCCTCCTTGAAGCTTTCTTT.

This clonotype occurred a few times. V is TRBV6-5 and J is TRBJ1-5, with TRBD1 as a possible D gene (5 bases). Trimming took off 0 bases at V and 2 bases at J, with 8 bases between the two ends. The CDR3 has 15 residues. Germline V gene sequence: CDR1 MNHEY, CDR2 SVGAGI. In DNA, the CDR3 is TGTGCCAGCAGTTACTCCCAGGGCGGCAATCAGCCCCAGCATTTT. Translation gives CASSYSQGGNQPQHF.

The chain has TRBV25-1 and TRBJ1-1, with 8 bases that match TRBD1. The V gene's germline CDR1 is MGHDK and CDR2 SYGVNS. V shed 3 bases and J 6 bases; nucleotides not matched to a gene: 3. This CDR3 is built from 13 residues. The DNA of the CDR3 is TGTGCCAGCAGTGATGGGGACAGGTCTGAAGCTTTCTTT. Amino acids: CASSDGDRSEAFF. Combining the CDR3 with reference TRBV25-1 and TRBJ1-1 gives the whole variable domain EADIYQTPRYLVIGTGKKITLECSQTMGHDKMYWYQQDPGMELHLIHYSYGVNSTEKGDLSSESTVSRIRTEHFPLTLESARPSHTSQYLCASSDGDRSEAFFGQGTRLTVV.

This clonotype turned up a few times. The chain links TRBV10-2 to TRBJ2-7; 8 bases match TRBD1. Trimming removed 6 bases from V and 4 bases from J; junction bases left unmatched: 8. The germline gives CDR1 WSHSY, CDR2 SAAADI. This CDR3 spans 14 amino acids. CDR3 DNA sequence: TGCGCCAGCAGAGACAGGGGACACATATACGAGCAGTACTTC. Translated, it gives CASRDRGHIYEQYF.

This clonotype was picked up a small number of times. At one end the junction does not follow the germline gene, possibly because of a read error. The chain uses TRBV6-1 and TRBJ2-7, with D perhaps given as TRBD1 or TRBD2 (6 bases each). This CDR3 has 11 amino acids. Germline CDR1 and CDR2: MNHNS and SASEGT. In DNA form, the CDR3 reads TGTGCCAGCAGTGAAGAGGGGGGACCAACCTTC. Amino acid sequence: CASSEEGGPTF.